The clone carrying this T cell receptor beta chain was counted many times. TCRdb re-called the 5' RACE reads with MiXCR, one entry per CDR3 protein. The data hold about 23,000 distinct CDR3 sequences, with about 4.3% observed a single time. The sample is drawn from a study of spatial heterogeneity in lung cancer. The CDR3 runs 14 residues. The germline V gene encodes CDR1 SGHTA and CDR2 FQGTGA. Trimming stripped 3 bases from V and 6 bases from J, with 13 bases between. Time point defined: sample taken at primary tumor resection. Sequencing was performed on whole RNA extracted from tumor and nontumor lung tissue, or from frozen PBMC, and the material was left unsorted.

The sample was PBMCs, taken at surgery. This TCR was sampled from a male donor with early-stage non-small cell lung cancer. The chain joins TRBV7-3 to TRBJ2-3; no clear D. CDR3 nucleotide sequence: TGTGCCAGCAGCTTGAGAGCATCCCCGGATACGCAGTATTTT. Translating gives CASSLRASPDTQYF.